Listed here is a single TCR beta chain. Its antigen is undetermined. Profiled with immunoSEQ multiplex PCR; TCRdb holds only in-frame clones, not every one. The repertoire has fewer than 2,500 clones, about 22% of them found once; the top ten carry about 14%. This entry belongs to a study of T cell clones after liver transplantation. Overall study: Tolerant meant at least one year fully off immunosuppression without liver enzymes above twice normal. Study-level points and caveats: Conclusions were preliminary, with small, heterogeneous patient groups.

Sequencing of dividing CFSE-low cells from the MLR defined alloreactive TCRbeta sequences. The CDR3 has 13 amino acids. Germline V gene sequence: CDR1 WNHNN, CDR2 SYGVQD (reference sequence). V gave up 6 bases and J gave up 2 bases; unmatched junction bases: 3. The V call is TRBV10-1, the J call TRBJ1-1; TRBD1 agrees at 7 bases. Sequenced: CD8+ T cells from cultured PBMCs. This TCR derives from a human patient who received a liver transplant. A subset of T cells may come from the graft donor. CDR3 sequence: CASSGQVNTEAFF. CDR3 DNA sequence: TGCGCCAGCAGCGGACAGGTTAACACTGAAGCTTTCTTT.